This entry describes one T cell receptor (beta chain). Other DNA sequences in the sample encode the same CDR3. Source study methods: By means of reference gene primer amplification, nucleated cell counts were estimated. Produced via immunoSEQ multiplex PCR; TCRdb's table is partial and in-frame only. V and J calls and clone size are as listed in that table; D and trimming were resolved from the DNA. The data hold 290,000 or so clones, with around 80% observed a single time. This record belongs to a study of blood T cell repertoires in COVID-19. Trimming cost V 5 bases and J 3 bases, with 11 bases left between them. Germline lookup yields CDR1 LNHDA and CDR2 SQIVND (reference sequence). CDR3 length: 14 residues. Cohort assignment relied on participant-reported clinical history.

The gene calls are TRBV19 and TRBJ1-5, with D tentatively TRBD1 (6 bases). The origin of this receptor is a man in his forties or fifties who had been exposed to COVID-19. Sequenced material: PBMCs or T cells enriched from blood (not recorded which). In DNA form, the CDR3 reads TGTGCCAGTAGTCCCCCGGGACACAATCAGCCCCAGCATTTT. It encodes CASSPPGHNQPQHF.